The rows below give T cell receptor beta chains drawn from one sample of a study of shared clonotypes between healthy human individuals. Sequencing was performed with immunoSEQ multiplex PCR; in TCRdb, only in-frame clones are kept and a portion is missing. Found here are about 1 million clones, roughly 70% of them singletons; the top ten hold over 1.3%. The specimen sequenced was memory CD4+ T cells sorted from blood. Receptors originate from a man aged 18-30 years in good health. Both conserved end residues are part of each CDR3. Each record gives: clone size, V gene, J gene, D gene, CDR3 DNA, CDR3 protein. D genes are given only for firm matches. Rows give clone size only sometimes, using once, few, many, or a class for an expanded clone.

.,TRBV5-5,TRBJ2-1,TRBD2,TGTGCCAGCAGCTTGAATCCCCTGGCGGGAGTCAATGAGCAGTTCTTC,CASSLNPLAGVNEQFF
few,TRBV12-2,TRBJ2-5,.,TGTGCAAGTCCCTTGGGACAGCTACACCAAGAGACCCAGTACTTC,CASPLGQLHQETQYF
.,TRBV5-8,TRBJ2-5,.,TGTGCCAGCAGCTGGGGGACTCGGCAAGAGACCCAGTACTTC,CASSWGTRQETQYF
.,TRBV6-5,TRBJ1-2,TRBD1,TGTGCCAGCAGACGGACAGGCTATGGCTACACCTTC,CASRRTGYGYTF
.,TRBV5-1,TRBJ1-3,TRBD1,TGCGCCAGCAGTTCACAGGGGGCAAACACCATATATTTT,CASSSQGANTIYF
.,TRBV7-2,TRBJ1-2,.,TGTGCCAGCAGCTTAATAGGACAGCCTAACTATGGCTACACCTTC,CASSLIGQPNYGYTF
.,TRBV10-3,TRBJ1-2,.,TGTGCCCATTATTCGGGAGGGATCTATGGCTACACCTTC,CAHYSGGIYGYTF
.,TRBV6-6,TRBJ2-1,TRBD2,TGTGCCAGCAGGCCGGGACTAGCGAGGAATGAGCAGTTCTTC,CASRPGLARNEQFF
.,TRBV4-3,TRBJ2-7,.,TGCGCCAGCAGCCAAGACCTACAGAACGAGCAGTACTTC,CASSQDLQNEQYF
.,TRBV7-9,TRBJ1-5,TRBD1,TGTGCCAGCAGCTTAGTTGGGACAGAGAATCAGCCCCAGCATTTT,CASSLVGTENQPQHF
many,TRBV11-2,TRBJ2-7,.,TGTGCCAGCAGCTCCGGCCCGGATAACGAGCAGTACTTC,CASSSGPDNEQYF
.,TRBV5-4,TRBJ2-3,.,TGTGCCAGCAGCCCCGTCGGGAGTCGAGTGACAGATACGCAGTATTTT,CASSPVGSRVTDTQYF
.,TRBV6-1,TRBJ2-1,TRBD2,TGTGCCAGCAGTGAGTCGTATAGCGGGAGTGGTTACAATGAGCAGTTCTTC,CASSESYSGSGYNEQFF
few,TRBV9,TRBJ2-1,TRBD2,TGTGCCAGCAGCGCAGGACTAGTAACAACCTTCAATGAGCAGTTCTTC,CASSAGLVTTFNEQFF
.,TRBV6-5,TRBJ1-5,TRBD1,TGTGCCAGCAGTGGACAGGCGAGTGGGCCCCAGCATTTT,CASSGQASGPQHF
.,TRBV6-6,TRBJ2-7,TRBD1,TGTGCCAGCAGAAATGGACAGGGGAGCTCCTACGAGCAGTACTTC,CASRNGQGSSYEQYF
.,TRBV6-6,TRBJ2-7,.,TGTGCCAGCAGCCCTGGGGGGTCTGGGTACGAGCAGTACTTC,CASSPGGSGYEQYF
few,TRBV28,TRBJ1-1,.,TGTGCCAGCAGTTTAGGTCCACTCACTGAAGCTTTCTTT,CASSLGPLTEAFF
.,TRBV7-9,TRBJ1-5,.,TGTGCCAGCAGCTTCGGTTTAGGGCCCCAGCATTTT,CASSFGLGPQHF
.,TRBV18,TRBJ2-3,TRBD2,TGTGCCAGCTCACCGGCCGGGAGGGGCACAGATACGCAGTATTTT,CASSPAGRGTDTQYF
.,TRBV5-5,TRBJ2-7,.,TGTGCCAGCAGCTCCGGCGCCGGGGCATACGAGCAGTACTTC,CASSSGAGAYEQYF
few,TRBV28,TRBJ1-3,.,TGTGCCAGCAGTGGAACTGGCTCTGGAAACACCATATATTTT,CASSGTGSGNTIYF
.,TRBV5-1,TRBJ1-3,.,TGCGCCAGCAGCTTAGATGGTAGCCCTGGAAACACCATATATTTT,CASSLDGSPGNTIYF
.,TRBV5-4,TRBJ2-7,TRBD1,TGTGCCAGCAGCTTGGCTGGGGCAGGGGGACGCGAGCAGTACTTC,CASSLAGAGGREQYF
.,TRBV2,TRBJ1-5,TRBD1,TGTGCCAGCAGTGAAGCAGGGACAGCTAGCAATCAGCCCCAGCATTTT,CASSEAGTASNQPQHF
.,TRBV27,TRBJ1-1,.,TGTGCCAGTCATCCGGGACGCATGAACACTGAAGCTTTCTTT,CASHPGRMNTEAFF
.,TRBV19,TRBJ1-1,.,TGTGCCAGTAGTCCTTCGACAGCGAAGAACACTGAAGCTTTCTTT,CASSPSTAKNTEAFF
.,TRBV4-3,TRBJ2-2,.,TGCGCCAGCAGCCAAGCCGTGACGAACACCGGGGAGCTGTTTTTT,CASSQAVTNTGELFF
few,TRBV5-1,TRBJ1-5,.,TGCGCCAGCAGCTTGGACGGAACCAGCAATCAGCCCCAGCATTTT,CASSLDGTSNQPQHF
.,TRBV5-4,TRBJ1-1,.,TGTGCCAGCAGCTGGGGGGGACAAAACACTGAAGCTTTCTTT,CASSWGGQNTEAFF
.,TRBV11-2,TRBJ2-7,TRBD1,TGTGCCAGCAGCTTAGGAGGGGGACAGGGAAGATTCGACGAGCAGTACTTC,CASSLGGGQGRFDEQYF
.,TRBV5-1,TRBJ2-5,.,TGCGCCAGCAGCTTAACATTGTCGGGGACAGAGACCCAGTACTTC,CASSLTLSGTETQYF
.,TRBV7-2,TRBJ2-7,.,TGTGCCAGCAGCTCCTCGGGACTCCCCCTCGAGCAGTACTTC,CASSSSGLPLEQYF
.,TRBV7-9,TRBJ1-5,TRBD1,TGTGCCAGCAGTGCCGGGACAGGGGGTTTTAATCAGCCCCAGCATTTT,CASSAGTGGFNQPQHF
.,TRBV7-8,TRBJ2-3,TRBD2,TGTGCCAGCAGCTTAAGAAGCGGGAGGGCCAGGACAGATACGCAGTATTTT,CASSLRSGRARTDTQYF
.,TRBV29-1,TRBJ1-3,.,TGCAGCGTCCAATCTCAGGGCGCGGGAAACACCATATATTTT,CSVQSQGAGNTIYF
.,TRBV2,TRBJ1-4,.,TGTGCCAGCCATAAAGATACAACTAATGAAAAACTGTTTTTT,CASHKDTTNEKLFF
.,TRBV2,TRBJ1-3,.,TGTGCCAGCAGCCAAGACAGAAACTCTGGAAACACCATATATTTT,CASSQDRNSGNTIYF
.,TRBV7-7,TRBJ2-1,TRBD2,TGTGCTAGCAGCTTAGGAGCGGGAGGACTTTCCAATGAGCAGTTCTTC,CASSLGAGGLSNEQFF
.,TRBV10-2,TRBJ1-2,TRBD1,TGCGCCAGCAGTGAAGGGACAGGGAAGACCAACTATGGCTACACCTTC,CASSEGTGKTNYGYTF